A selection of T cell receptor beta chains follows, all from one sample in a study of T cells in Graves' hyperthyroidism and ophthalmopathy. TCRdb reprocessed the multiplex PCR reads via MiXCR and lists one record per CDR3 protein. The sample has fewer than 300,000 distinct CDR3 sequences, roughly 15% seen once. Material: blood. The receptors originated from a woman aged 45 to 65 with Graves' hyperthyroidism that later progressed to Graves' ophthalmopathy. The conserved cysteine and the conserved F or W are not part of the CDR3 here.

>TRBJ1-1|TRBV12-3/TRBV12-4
ASRRTQQANTEAF
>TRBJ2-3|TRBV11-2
ASSLKDYITDTQY
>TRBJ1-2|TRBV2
ASSEARQVHGYT
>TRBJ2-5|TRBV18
ASSQGLQETQY
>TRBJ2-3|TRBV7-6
ASSLEQGATDTQY
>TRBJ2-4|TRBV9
ASSEGLSKNIQY
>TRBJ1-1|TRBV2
ASIDRGGTEAF
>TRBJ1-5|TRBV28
ASSLGQRKYSNQPQH
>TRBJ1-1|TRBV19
ASSTVWGGAAFEAF
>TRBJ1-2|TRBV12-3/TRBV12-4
AITTGTKVKSSLYGYT
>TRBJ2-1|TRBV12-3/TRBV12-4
ASSSRPGPWGSYNEQF
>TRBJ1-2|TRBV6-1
ASSADRRGGYT
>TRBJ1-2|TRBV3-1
ASSLRDPDYGYT
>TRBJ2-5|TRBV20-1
SARGLEETQY
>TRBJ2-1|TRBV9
ASSVVGGRHQHNEQF
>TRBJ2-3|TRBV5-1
ASTPGTSGTDTQY
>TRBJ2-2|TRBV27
ASSLMGLAGGPTGELF
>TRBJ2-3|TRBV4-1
ASSRGGDDTQY
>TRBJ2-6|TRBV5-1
ASSSSTGAGANVLT
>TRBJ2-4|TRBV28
ASSPPTGESKNIQY
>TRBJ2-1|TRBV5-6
ASSGGLGVGNEQF
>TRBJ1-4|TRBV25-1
ASSEYGTGVEKLF
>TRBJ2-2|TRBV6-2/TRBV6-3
ASSYGKRPGGTGELF
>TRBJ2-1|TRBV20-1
SARDRGQGSYNEQF
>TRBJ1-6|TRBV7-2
ASSHKVRENSPLH
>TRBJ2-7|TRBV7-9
ASSLQGGSGEQY
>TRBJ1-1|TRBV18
ASSPATGSTEAF
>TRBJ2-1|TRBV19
ATRRGASYNEQF
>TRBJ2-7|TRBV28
ASSDNYEQY
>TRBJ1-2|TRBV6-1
ASSWDGNYGYT
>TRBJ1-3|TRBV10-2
ASSGQGARNTIY
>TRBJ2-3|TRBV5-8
ASSLQDYTDTQY
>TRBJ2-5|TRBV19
ASTTSRQVGETQY
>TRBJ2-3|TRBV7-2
ASSLAQGWWGLDTQY
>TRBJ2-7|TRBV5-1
ASSLERTGYTYEQY
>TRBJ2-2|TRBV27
ASSRQGTSGNTGELF
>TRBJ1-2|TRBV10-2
ASQGGSYGYT
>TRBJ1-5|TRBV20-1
SASGLGDQPQH
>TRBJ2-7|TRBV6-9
ASSYRRLAGSFYEQY
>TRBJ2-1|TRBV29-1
SVRDDYNEQF
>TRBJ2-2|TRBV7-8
ASSLAGRGRTGELF
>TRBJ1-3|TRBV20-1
SAPGRSNTIY
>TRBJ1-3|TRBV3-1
ASSQDRARLGGNTIY
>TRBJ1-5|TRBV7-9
ASSTAYQPQH
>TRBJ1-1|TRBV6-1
ASSEINRNTEAF
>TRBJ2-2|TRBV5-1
ASSHIIAGLAGELF
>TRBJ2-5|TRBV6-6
ASSYSRETQY
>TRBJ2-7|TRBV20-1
SARDRLAGRREQY
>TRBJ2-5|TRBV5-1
ASTNGRGETQY
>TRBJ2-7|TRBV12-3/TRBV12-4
ASRLAGLYEQY
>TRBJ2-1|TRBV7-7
ASSLSLRGEQF
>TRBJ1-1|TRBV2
ASNSNWGEKAF
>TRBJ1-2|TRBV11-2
ASSAGANYGYT